Below, 16 T cell receptor beta chains from the same sample are listed, as sequenced in a study of blood T cell repertoires in COVID-19. Profiling relied on immunoSEQ multiplex PCR, and the TCRdb table lists in-frame clones only, not all of them. This sample carries about 150,000 clones, 84% of them seen once, and the ten largest clones take under 2.5%. The sequenced material came from peripheral blood. The receptors were sampled from a man aged 65 to 85 with acute or convalescent COVID-19.

This clone was seen a single time. The chain employs TRBV2 and TRBJ1-5; D is perhaps TRBD1 (5 bases). V was clipped by 0 bases and J by 7 bases, with 13 bases between them. The CDR3 has 15 amino acids. Germline V CDR1 and CDR2: SNHLY, FYNNEI. The CDR3 DNA sequence: TGTGCCAGCAGTGAAGCCCTTACCCGGGGGCAGCCCCAGCATTTT. This gives the protein CASSEALTRGQPQHF.

The chain links TRBV30 to TRBJ1-6, with D possibly TRBD1 on 5 matching bases. Germline V gene data show CDR1 as GTSNPN and CDR2 as SVGIG (reference sequence). The CDR3 loop spans 15 amino acids. V was pared by 0 bases and J by 3 bases, with 9 bases between. The CDR3 loop reads CAWSVRQFYNSPLHF. DNA for the CDR3: TGTGCCTGGAGTGTCAGACAGTTCTATAATTCACCCCTCCACTTT.

This clone was detected only once. Here the CDR3 reads CATSDPGQTTGELFF. CDR3 nucleotides: TGTGCCACCAGTGATCCGGGACAGACGACCGGGGAGCTGTTTTTT. V is TRBV24-1 and J is TRBJ2-2; TRBD1 matches at 7 bases. The V and J ends lost 3 bases and 5 bases, in that order; junction bases with no gene match: 5. This CDR3 contains 15 residues. Germline loops: CDR1 KGHDR, CDR2 SFDVKD.

The genes are TRBV4-2 and TRBJ2-5; 13 nucleotides align to TRBD2. After removal of 5 bases from V and 4 bases from J, the junction contained 7 bases not matched to a gene. The CDR3 runs to 16 residues. CDR1 is LGHNA and CDR2 is YNFKEQ in the germline V gene. CDR3: CASSSGLAGDVETQYF. The CDR3 DNA reads TGTGCCAGCAGCTCCGGACTAGCGGGAGATGTAGAGACCCAGTACTTC.

This clone was detected once. The J gene is TRBJ1-3, the V gene TRBV4-1; D gene uncertain. Between the trimmed V and J ends, which lost 1 base and 0 bases, there was a span of 10 bases. Germline CDR1 is MGHRA and CDR2 is YSYEKL. The CDR3 spans 16 residues. The CDR3 sequence: CASSQVTAISGNTIYF. As DNA, the CDR3 is TGCGCCAGCAGCCAAGTAACTGCCATCTCTGGAAACACCATATATTTT.

This chain links TRBV5-4 with TRBJ2-3; TRBD1 is a possible D gene (5 bases). V lost 2 bases and J 0 bases, leaving 16 bases between the germline ends. Looked up from germline, CDR1 is SGHNT and CDR2 is YYREEE (reference sequence). The CDR3 loop spans 17 amino acids. This CDR3 reads CASSLPPTAPSTDTQYF. The CDR3 nucleotides read TGTGCCAGCAGCTTACCGCCGACAGCTCCGAGCACAGATACGCAGTATTTT.

The chain has TRBV5-1 and TRBJ1-5, with TRBD1 as a possible D gene (6 bases). The ends were cut back, 0 bases at V and 2 bases at J, with 15 bases in the middle. CDR1 and CDR2 (germline): SGHRS, YFSETQ. The CDR3 spans 17 residues. CDR3 coding DNA: TGCGCCAGCAGCTTGGTCCCCACAGGGCCTCGCAATCAGCCCCAGCATTTT. This encodes CASSLVPTGPRNQPQHF.

The chain's CDR3 is CASSLWASAGERSPLHF. For the CDR3, the DNA is TGTGCCAGCAGTTTATGGGCATCGGCAGGGGAACGATCACCCCTCCACTTT. This rearrangement joins TRBV27 to TRBJ1-6; tentatively, D is TRBD1 (6 bases). The germline CDR1 and CDR2 sequences are MNHEY and SMNVEV (reference sequence). Deletions cut 1 base from V and 10 bases from J, with 20 bases between. The CDR3 has 17 residues.

V and J are TRBV5-4 and TRBJ2-3; D may be TRBD1 (6 bases). Trimming shortened V by 4 bases and J by 2 bases, and 17 bases separated the two germline ends. CDR1 SGHNT and CDR2 YYREEE come from the germline V gene (reference sequence). CDR3 length: 16 residues. CDR3 in amino acids: CASSRRVGALTDTQYF. DNA of the CDR3: TGTGCCAGCAGCCGCCGCGTGGGGGCCCTCACAGATACGCAGTATTTT.

The chain is built from TRBV6-6 and TRBJ1-5; D call uncertain. This CDR3 spans 13 amino acids. CDR1 MNHNY and CDR2 SVGAGI come from the germline V gene (reference sequence). V gave up 0 bases and J gave up 7 bases, with 7 bases separating them. CDR3 coding DNA: TGTGCCAGCAGTTACTCGTCTTTGCAGCCCCAGCATTTT. Amino acid sequence: CASSYSSLQPQHF.

The chain recombines TRBV24-1 with TRBJ2-1, with 7 positions matching TRBD1. In germline, CDR1 is KGHDR, CDR2 SFDVKD. V shed 5 bases and J 7 bases; nucleotides not matched to a gene: 13. This CDR3 region has 16 residues. CDR3: CATSADQQGKRNEQFF. CDR3 sequence (DNA): TGTGCCACCAGTGCGGATCAACAGGGGAAGCGGAATGAGCAGTTCTTC.

The chain joins TRBV10-2 to TRBJ1-6, with D unresolved. CDR3 size: 12 residues. V was pared by 2 bases and J by 13 bases, with 9 bases between. Germline CDR1 WSHSY, CDR2 SAAADI. This CDR3 is CASSETSGPLHF. The DNA for the CDR3 is TGCGCCAGCAGTGAGACCTCCGGGCCCCTCCACTTT.

This chain links TRBV3-1 (or the pseudogene TRBV3-2) with TRBJ1-1, with 9 positions matching TRBD1. CDR3 size: 14 residues. Germline loops: CDR1 LGHDT, CDR2 YNNKEL (reference sequence). With 4 bases clipped from V and 3 bases from J, the junction kept 3 bases outside the gene matches. Here the CDR3 reads CASSRRDRDTEAFF. CDR3 in DNA: TGTGCCAGCAGCCGCCGGGACAGGGACACTGAAGCTTTCTTT.

The gene calls are TRBV6-5 and TRBJ2-2; 10 bases agree with TRBD1. Germline V lookup: CDR1 MNHEY, CDR2 SVGAGI. There are 15 residues in the CDR3. The trim removed 2 bases at V and 10 bases at J, leaving 7 bases unmatched. The CDR3 here is CASSYPTGGEEELFF. CDR3 in DNA: TGTGCCAGCAGTTACCCGACAGGGGGCGAAGAGGAGCTGTTTTTT.

CDR3 nucleotide sequence: TGTGCCAGCACCTACTACGAGCAGTACTTC. It is translated as CASTYYEQYF. This chain joins TRBV21-1 and TRBJ2-7; TRBD2 is the table's D call, not checked against the DNA. TRBV21-1 is a listed pseudogene. The CDR3 runs to 10 residues.

The J gene is TRBJ1-6, the V gene TRBV10-3; 7 bases fit TRBD1. V was clipped by 6 bases and J by 6 bases; unmatched bases: 2. The CDR3 covers 13 residues. In germline, CDR1 is ENHRY, CDR2 SYGVKD. This CDR3 reads CAISRDSNSPLHF. The CDR3 region has the DNA TGTGCCATCAGCCGGGACAGTAATTCACCCCTCCACTTT.